This paragraph reports one T cell receptor beta chain. Its antigen is not identified. Additional DNA sequences in this sample encode the identical CDR3. The data were produced by immunoSEQ multiplex PCR, yet TCRdb's version contains in-frame clones alone and is incomplete. The sample comprises around 2.5 million clones, 93% of which are singletons, and roughly 0.39% rests with the top ten. The data stem from a study of shared clonotypes between healthy human individuals. Findings of the study overall: With a handful of donors compared, 4.5% to 6.5% of naive CD4 clonotypes were shared. Sampling was confined to blood; repertoires within tissues likely differ.

Germline-derived CDR1 and CDR2 are MDHEN and SYDVKM. V gave up 4 bases and J gave up 2 bases; unmatched junction bases: 5. This CDR3 comprises 14 residues. The TCR comes from a man aged 18 to 29 in good health. Some clones in this sample may be carry-over from other donors' samples. V usage is TRBV28 and J usage is TRBJ2-7; the match to TRBD1 covers 7 bases. Material for sequencing was naive CD4+ T cells from PBMCs. The subset was: CD45RA+ positively selected. CDR3 DNA: TGTGCCAGCAGTTCGCCGGGACAGACCTACGAGCAGTACTTC. Protein product: CASSSPGQTYEQYF.